Listed below are T cell receptor beta chains from one sample, sequenced in a study of blood T cell repertoires in COVID-19. The repertoire was sequenced with immunoSEQ multiplex PCR; TCRdb's copy has only in-frame clones and lacks some. The data show roughly 520,000 clones, approximately 87% seen once. The specimen sequenced was PBMCs or T cells enriched from blood (not recorded which). Every receptor here comes from a middle-aged woman who had recovered from COVID-19. Both conserved end residues are part of each CDR3. The D gene is left open where the match is weak.

CDR3 protein: CASSESASANGADTQYF; J gene: TRBJ2-3; D gene: .; V gene: TRBV10-1; CDR3 length: 17
CDR3 protein: CASSVTQGEFEQYF; J gene: TRBJ2-7; D gene: .; V gene: TRBV11-2; CDR3 length: 14
CDR3 protein: CASSQSDRGDRWGYTF; J gene: TRBJ1-2; D gene: TRBD1; V gene: TRBV3-1/TRBV3-2; CDR3 length: 16
CDR3 protein: CASSDQGDEQFF; J gene: TRBJ2-1; D gene: TRBD1; V gene: TRBV5-6; CDR3 length: 12
CDR3 protein: CASSLEIRGWTSSGELFF; J gene: TRBJ2-2; D gene: .; V gene: TRBV11-3; CDR3 length: 18
CDR3 protein: CAWSAGLQPGFF; J gene: TRBJ2-1; D gene: .; V gene: TRBV30; CDR3 length: 12
CDR3 protein: CASSSEGGRPSYF; J gene: TRBJ2-5; D gene: .; V gene: TRBV13; CDR3 length: 13
CDR3 protein: CASSVTWDSLGSQHGYTF; J gene: TRBJ1-2; D gene: TRBD1; V gene: TRBV9; CDR3 length: 18
CDR3 protein: CASSTQGGGSNQPQHF; J gene: TRBJ1-5; D gene: TRBD1; V gene: TRBV19; CDR3 length: 16
CDR3 protein: CASSIMGGSTDTQYF; J gene: TRBJ2-3; D gene: .; V gene: TRBV19; CDR3 length: 15
CDR3 protein: CASSPLGPTFRNTIYF; J gene: TRBJ1-3; D gene: .; V gene: TRBV18; CDR3 length: 16
CDR3 protein: CASSVGTSRTDEQFF; J gene: TRBJ2-1; D gene: TRBD2; V gene: TRBV9; CDR3 length: 15
CDR3 protein: CASGLTSGTGELFF; J gene: TRBJ2-2; D gene: .; V gene: TRBV12-5; CDR3 length: 14
CDR3 protein: CAVRTGMNTEAFF; J gene: TRBJ1-1; D gene: .; V gene: TRBV24-1; CDR3 length: 13
CDR3 protein: CASSLGLTGGGTEAFF; J gene: TRBJ1-1; D gene: TRBD1; V gene: TRBV11-3; CDR3 length: 16
CDR3 protein: CASSEVISSGNTIYF; J gene: TRBJ1-3; D gene: .; V gene: TRBV6-1; CDR3 length: 15
CDR3 protein: CASSEAHGSANTEAFF; J gene: TRBJ1-1; D gene: .; V gene: TRBV6-1; CDR3 length: 16
CDR3 protein: CASSLAPGPKGPLHF; J gene: TRBJ1-6; D gene: .; V gene: TRBV7-2; CDR3 length: 15
CDR3 protein: CASSYNDRDEQFF; J gene: TRBJ2-1; D gene: TRBD1; V gene: TRBV6-5; CDR3 length: 13
CDR3 protein: CASGPGQGSYNEQFF; J gene: TRBJ2-1; D gene: .; V gene: TRBV12-5; CDR3 length: 15
CDR3 protein: CASSLFGASGRNEQYF; J gene: TRBJ2-7; D gene: TRBD2; V gene: TRBV7-2; CDR3 length: 16
CDR3 protein: CASSPGQGRYGYTF; J gene: TRBJ1-2; D gene: TRBD1; V gene: TRBV19; CDR3 length: 14
CDR3 protein: CASSLVRGPNQPQHF; J gene: TRBJ1-5; D gene: .; V gene: TRBV7-2; CDR3 length: 15
CDR3 protein: CASSPPTSDEQYF; J gene: TRBJ2-7; D gene: TRBD2; V gene: TRBV18; CDR3 length: 13
CDR3 protein: CSVDSDNYGYTF; J gene: TRBJ1-2; D gene: .; V gene: TRBV29-1; CDR3 length: 12
CDR3 protein: CASSFVSGANVLTF; J gene: TRBJ2-6; D gene: .; V gene: TRBV5-6; CDR3 length: 14
CDR3 protein: CASSPRGRGYREAFF; J gene: TRBJ2-1; D gene: .; V gene: TRBV7-9; CDR3 length: 15
CDR3 protein: CAISESASGHPYEQYF; J gene: TRBJ2-7; D gene: TRBD2; V gene: TRBV10-3; CDR3 length: 16
CDR3 protein: CASSAKTGHNEQFF; J gene: TRBJ2-1; D gene: TRBD1; V gene: TRBV2; CDR3 length: 14
CDR3 protein: CASSLGRYQETQYF; J gene: TRBJ2-5; D gene: TRBD2; V gene: TRBV5-6; CDR3 length: 14
CDR3 protein: CASSQGALAGNEQFF; J gene: TRBJ2-1; D gene: .; V gene: TRBV4-3; CDR3 length: 15
CDR3 protein: CASSQRGFSYEQYF; J gene: TRBJ2-7; D gene: .; V gene: TRBV14; CDR3 length: 14
CDR3 protein: CASSLQGAGDYGYTF; J gene: TRBJ1-2; D gene: TRBD1; V gene: TRBV28; CDR3 length: 15
CDR3 protein: CAISESRQGSDYGYTF; J gene: TRBJ1-2; D gene: .; V gene: TRBV10-3; CDR3 length: 16
CDR3 protein: CASDTGNSGTDTQYF; J gene: TRBJ2-3; D gene: .; V gene: TRBV5-1; CDR3 length: 15
CDR3 protein: CASSLIRGLGYYNEQFF; J gene: TRBJ2-1; D gene: TRBD2; V gene: TRBV14; CDR3 length: 17
CDR3 protein: CASSLGGGETQYF; J gene: TRBJ2-5; D gene: TRBD2; V gene: TRBV5-1; CDR3 length: 13
CDR3 protein: CASSMDSWNQPQHF; J gene: TRBJ1-5; D gene: .; V gene: TRBV19; CDR3 length: 14
CDR3 protein: CATSDSSGFDEQFF; J gene: TRBJ2-1; D gene: .; V gene: TRBV24-1; CDR3 length: 14
CDR3 protein: CASSLGGFGSIDTDTIYF; J gene: TRBJ1-3; D gene: .; V gene: TRBV11-2; CDR3 length: 18
CDR3 protein: CSASTDYKETQYF; J gene: TRBJ2-5; D gene: .; V gene: TRBV20-1; CDR3 length: 13
CDR3 protein: CASKNHRNTEAFF; J gene: TRBJ1-1; D gene: .; V gene: TRBV19; CDR3 length: 13
CDR3 protein: CASSLGQGAGEQFF; J gene: TRBJ2-1; D gene: TRBD1; V gene: TRBV11-3; CDR3 length: 14
CDR3 protein: CASSQPGLAGTDTQYF; J gene: TRBJ2-3; D gene: TRBD2; V gene: TRBV4-3; CDR3 length: 16
CDR3 protein: CASSEGAVSEKLFF; J gene: TRBJ1-4; D gene: TRBD1; V gene: TRBV18; CDR3 length: 14
CDR3 protein: CASSLSGHGNTQYF; J gene: TRBJ2-3; D gene: .; V gene: TRBV11-3; CDR3 length: 14
CDR3 protein: CASSLVGTEQETQYF; J gene: TRBJ2-5; D gene: .; V gene: TRBV11-2; CDR3 length: 15
CDR3 protein: CASSWRTGRLETYEQYF; J gene: TRBJ2-7; D gene: .; V gene: TRBV27; CDR3 length: 17
CDR3 protein: CASSRGTGELFF; J gene: TRBJ2-2; D gene: .; V gene: TRBV4-3; CDR3 length: 12
CDR3 protein: CASSQIGRGVNEQFF; J gene: TRBJ2-1; D gene: .; V gene: TRBV4-1; CDR3 length: 15
CDR3 protein: CASSIGRAGTGELFF; J gene: TRBJ2-2; D gene: .; V gene: TRBV19; CDR3 length: 15
CDR3 protein: CASSYTPGQGKTQYF; J gene: TRBJ2-5; D gene: TRBD1; V gene: TRBV13; CDR3 length: 15
CDR3 protein: CASSLETVGPSEQYF; J gene: TRBJ2-7; D gene: .; V gene: TRBV13; CDR3 length: 15
CDR3 protein: CASSYLGVSSYEQYF; J gene: TRBJ2-7; D gene: .; V gene: TRBV6-2/TRBV6-3; CDR3 length: 15
CDR3 protein: CASSSPSGLQETQYF; J gene: TRBJ2-5; D gene: .; V gene: TRBV7-2; CDR3 length: 15